The 2 T cell receptor beta chains below were found in one sample sequenced in a study of cytomegalovirus exposure and HLA in healthy donors. Researchers ran the PCR with 60 Vbeta and 13 Jbeta primers. Data came from immunoSEQ multiplex PCR; TCRdb stores just in-frame clones and leaves some out. The sample lists a few hundred thousand clones; roughly 80% were seen once. Sequenced material: PBMCs. Every receptor here comes from a girl aged 5-17 years in good health and CMV-seronegative.

This clone was observed once. CDR3 bases: TGTGCCAGCAGTTACTCGATAGGGAGGGCCACAGATACGCAGTATTTT. Translating it yields CASSYSIGRATDTQYF. The gene calls are TRBV6-6 and TRBJ2-3, with 7 nucleotides matching TRBD2. Germline loops: CDR1 MNHNY, CDR2 SVGAGI (reference sequence). This CDR3 region has 16 residues. J was trimmed by 2 bases and V by 0 bases; bases with no gene match: 5.

The rearrangement joins TRBV7-4 to TRBJ2-1, with 11 positions matching TRBD2. V shed 3 bases and J 8 bases; nucleotides not matched to a gene: 12. The CDR3 spans 17 residues. CDR1 is SGHVT and CDR2 is SQSDAQ in the germline V gene. In DNA, the CDR3 is TGTGCCAGCAGCTTCCCTTTAGTTAGCGGGGGGGTCCATGAGCAGTTCTTC. Its protein product is CASSFPLVSGGVHEQFF.